Sequencing of this T cell receptor (beta chain) was carried out in a study of CD8 T cells in Susac syndrome. Study at large: Active disease was present in six of the sequenced Susac syndrome patients, whereas roughly 8 of them were in remission. Patients with Susac syndrome were, at the time of blood collection, therapy-naive, maintained on corticosteroids, or maintained on intravenous immunoglobulin alone.

Susac syndrome patients met recently defined diagnostic criteria for definite or probable disease. When the RNA was reverse transcribed, random hexamers were used with an input of roughly 0.45 to 1 ug. TCRdb re-derived calls from the immunoSEQ multiplex PCR reads in MiXCR, one entry per CDR3 protein. The data contain 200,000 to 250,000 distinct CDR3 sequences, about 94% of them singletons. The germline CDR1 and CDR2 sequences are DFQATT and SNEGSKA (reference sequence). V lost 0 bases, J lost 1 base, and 8 bases stayed unmatched. CDR3 length: 17 amino acids. Sequencing was carried out using CD4+ T cells from PBMCs. This clonotype originated in a human donor with Susac syndrome. The chain links TRBV20-1 to TRBJ2-5, with 10 positions matching TRBD2. In nucleotides, the CDR3 is TGCAGTGCTAGAGATTTCCAACTAGCGGGGCTCCAAGAGACCCAGTACTTC. It translates to CSARDFQLAGLQETQYF.